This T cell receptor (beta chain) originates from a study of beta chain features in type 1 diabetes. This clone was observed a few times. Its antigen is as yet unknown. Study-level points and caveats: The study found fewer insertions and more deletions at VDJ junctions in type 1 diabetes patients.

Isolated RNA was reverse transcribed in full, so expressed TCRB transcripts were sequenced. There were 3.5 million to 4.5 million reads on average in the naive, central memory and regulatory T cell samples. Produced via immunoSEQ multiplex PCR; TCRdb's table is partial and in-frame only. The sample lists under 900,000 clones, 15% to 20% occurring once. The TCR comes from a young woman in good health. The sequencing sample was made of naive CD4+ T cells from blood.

CDR3 sequence reads: CASSLRGTALLHSNQPQHF. The CDR3 DNA reads TGTGCCAGCAGCCTACGAGGGACAGCTCTACTTCATAGCAATCAGCCCCAGCATTTT. This chain connects TRBV7-8 to TRBJ1-5, with 7 bases lining up with TRBD1. V dropped 5 bases and J dropped 0; count of bases not matched to a gene: 16. CDR3 size: 19 residues. Per germline, CDR1 SGHVS and CDR2 FQNEAQ.